This T cell receptor (beta chain) derives from a study of T-cell memory formation after mild COVID-19. Study findings and constraints: Mostly located in CM and EM were contracting CD4+ clones, with contracting CD8+ clones located in EMRA. A balance of CD4 and CD8 characterized clones contracting day 15 to 85, whereas later expanders leaned CD4+.

V lost 1 base and J 2 bases, leaving 9 bases between the germline ends. CDR1 is SEHNR, CDR2 FQNEAQ, per germline (reference sequence). This CDR3 spans 14 amino acids. Libraries for TCRalpha and TCRbeta carried sample barcodes and unique molecular identifiers via 5'RACE. TCRdb re-analysed the 5' RACE reads in MiXCR, keeping a single row per CDR3 protein. The data show 450,000 to 650,000 distinct CDR3 sequences, roughly 22% seen once. This clonotype was counted many times. Its cognate antigen is unknown. The chain links TRBV7-9 to TRBJ2-7; the D is unclear. The specimen sequenced was PBMCs or a T cell subset sorted from them (not recorded which). This receptor was obtained from an adult woman who had mild COVID-19 (a few samples of this study predate the infection). Cell type and time point are not known. The CDR3 DNA sequence: TGTGCCAGCAGCTTAGTGGGCAGTACCTACGAGCAGTACTTC. Translated: CASSLVGSTYEQYF.